The present entry profiles one T cell receptor beta chain with its context. This sample was taken from a study of blood T cell repertoires in COVID-19. Overall study: The samples span acute and convalescent COVID-19 from the United States, Italy and Spain. Nucleic acid was either cDNA or gDNA, and it came from T cells, B-cell-depleted T cells, or PBMCs.

In the study's own analysis: Amplification of reference gene primers was used by the study to estimate nucleated cell counts. Profiled with immunoSEQ multiplex PCR; TCRdb holds only in-frame clones, not every one. Clone size and the V and J calls come from that table; the DNA yielded D and trimming. The table lists about 120,000 clones, more than 75% of them singletons. Sequences were obtained from peripheral blood. The receptor's source is a woman aged 45-65 years with acute or convalescent COVID-19.

For the CDR3, the DNA is TGTGCCAGCTCACCAGGAGGGTTGGGGGAAAAAGCTTTCTTT. This codes for CASSPGGLGEKAFF. This chain connects TRBV18 to TRBJ1-1; D is possibly TRBD1 (5 bases). V lost 2 bases and J lost 9, with 16 bases in between. Germline V gene data show CDR1 as KGHSH and CDR2 as LQKENI. This CDR3 spans 14 amino acids.